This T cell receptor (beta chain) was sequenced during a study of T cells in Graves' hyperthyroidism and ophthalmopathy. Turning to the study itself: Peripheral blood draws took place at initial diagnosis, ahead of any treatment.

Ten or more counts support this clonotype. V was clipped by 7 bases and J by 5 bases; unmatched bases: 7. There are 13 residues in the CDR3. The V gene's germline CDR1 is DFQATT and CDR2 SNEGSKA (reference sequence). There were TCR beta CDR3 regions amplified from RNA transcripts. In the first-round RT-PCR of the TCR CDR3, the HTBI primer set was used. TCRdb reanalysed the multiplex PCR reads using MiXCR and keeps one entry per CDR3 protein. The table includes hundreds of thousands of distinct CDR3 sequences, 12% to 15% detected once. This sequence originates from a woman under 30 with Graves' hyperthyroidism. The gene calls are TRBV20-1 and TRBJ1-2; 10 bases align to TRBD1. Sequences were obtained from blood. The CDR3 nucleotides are TGCAGTGGGACGGGACAGGGGTCGTATGGCTACACCTTC. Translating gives CSGTGQGSYGYTF.